This T cell receptor beta chain was profiled in a study of shared clonotypes between healthy human individuals. Study-wide background: CD8 memory received one plate per donor, CD8 naive two, CD4 memory three and CD4 naive three.

Using immunoSEQ multiplex PCR, the repertoire was profiled, and TCRdb retains in-frame clones only, with some absent. The profile covers about 520,000 clones, with approximately 94% appearing a single time and nearly 0.065% taken by the ten largest. This CDR3 comprises 18 residues. In germline, CDR1 is SGHVS, CDR2 FQNEAQ. V gave up 5 bases and J gave up 5 bases; unmatched junction bases: 12. The V and J genes are TRBV7-8 and TRBJ2-5; the match to TRBD2 covers 15 bases. The clonotype was recovered from a woman in her twenties or thirties in good health. The sequencing input was naive CD4+ T cells sorted from blood. Subset specified: CD45RA+ positively selected. The DNA for the CDR3 is TGTGCCAGCAGCCAAAGTCCGGGACTAGCGGGAGGTGGCGAGACCCAGTACTTC. Its translation: CASSQSPGLAGGGETQYF. Variable domain in full (rest from reference TRBV7-8 and TRBJ2-5): GAGVSQSPRYKVAKRGQDVALRCDPISGHVSLFWYQQALGQGPEFLTYFQNEAQLDKSGLPSDRFFAERPEGSVSTLKIQRTQQEDSAVYLCASSQSPGLAGGGETQYFGPGTRLLVL.